Below are 30 T cell receptor beta chains sequenced from a single sample in a study of vaccination effects on CD4 cells after COVID-19. The ViraFEST assay expanded antigen-specific CD4+ T cells with viral peptide pools before sequencing. At the end of more than 8 days of culture, CD4+ T cells were isolated. PCR-confirmed SARS-CoV-2 infection occurred in the person between March and December 2020. Their antigens are not known. Libraries were prepared by immunoSEQ multiplex PCR; TCRdb keeps only in-frame clonotypes and omits some of them. Found here are about 70,000 clones, more than 65% of them singletons; the top ten hold around 4.6%. Sequences were derived from CD4+ T cells from PBMCs cultured with HIV peptides, sampled before COVID-19 vaccination. The sample's subset: HIV-1 Nef peptide pool negative control/reference culture. The receptor source for this set is a human donor who had a prior SARS-CoV-2 infection.

The chain uses TRBV6-2 or TRBV6-3 and TRBJ1-1, with D maybe TRBD1 (6 bases). Germline lookup yields CDR1 MNHEY and CDR2 SVGEGT. The V and J ends lost 4 bases and 0 bases respectively, with 9 bases between them. The CDR3 has 14 amino acids. This CDR3 is CASSWGAVNTEAFF. CDR3 nucleotide sequence: TGTGCCAGCAGTTGGGGGGCGGTGAACACTGAAGCTTTCTTT.

DNA for the CDR3: TGCAGCGTCGGAAGGAGAGGGCACACTGAAGCTTTCTTT. Amino acids: CSVGRRGHTEAFF. The chain is built from TRBV29-1 and TRBJ1-1; D not resolved. Between the trimmed V and J ends, which lost 6 bases and 3 bases, there was a span of 14 bases. Germline V lookup: CDR1 SQVTM, CDR2 ANQGSEA. The CDR3 consists of 13 residues.

The J gene is TRBJ2-5, the V gene TRBV5-5, with TRBD2 matching over 9 bases. The CDR3 runs to 13 residues. V lost 6 bases to trimming and J lost 2 bases; unmatched junction nucleotides: 2. Per the germline V gene, CDR1 is SGHKS and CDR2 is YYEKEE (reference sequence). The CDR3 DNA follows: TGTGCCAGCACCGCGGGGGGGCAAGAGACCCAGTACTTC. Residues: CASTAGGQETQYF.

This chain links TRBV19 with TRBJ1-5; D unresolved. Germline V CDR1 and CDR2: LNHDA, SQIVND (reference sequence). Deletions cut 1 base from V and 3 bases from J, with 7 bases between. The CDR3 extends over 14 amino acids. The CDR3 nucleotides are TGTGCCAGTAGTATAGCTGGGTTCAATCAGCCCCAGCATTTT. It is translated as CASSIAGFNQPQHF.

V gene TRBV4-2 combines with J gene TRBJ2-7; 11 nucleotides match TRBD2. This CDR3 is 17 amino acids long. Germline lookup yields CDR1 LGHNA and CDR2 YNFKEQ. With V trimmed by 4 bases and J by 2 bases, 10 bases remained unmatched. The CDR3 spells CASSRELLAGEPYEQYF. The CDR3 DNA is TGTGCCAGCAGCCGCGAATTACTAGCGGGGGAACCCTACGAGCAGTACTTC.

The CDR3 loop reads CASRGGGPTNEKLFF. For the CDR3, the DNA is TGTGCCAGCAGGGGTGGGGGGCCAACTAATGAAAAACTGTTTTTT. J is TRBJ1-4 and V is TRBV7-9; possibly TRBD1 for D (6 bases). This CDR3 comprises 15 residues. The V and J ends lost 6 bases and 0 bases respectively, with 11 bases between them. Germline V CDR1 and CDR2: SEHNR, FQNEAQ (reference sequence).

The chain combines TRBV10-3 with TRBJ2-1, with 10 nucleotides matching TRBD2. After removal of 8 bases from V and 9 bases from J, the junction contained 13 bases not matched to a gene. CDR1 ENHRY and CDR2 SYGVKD come from the germline V gene. This CDR3 region has 15 residues. The CDR3 bases are TGTGCCATCTCCGCCGGGCTAGCGGGAGTCGGTGAGCAGTTCTTC. The encoded protein is CAISAGLAGVGEQFF.

The chain couples TRBV18 to TRBJ1-4; D is uncertain. Germline-derived CDR1 and CDR2 are KGHSH and LQKENI. There are 16 residues in the CDR3. Trimming pared 0 bases from V and 0 bases from J, leaving 8 bases between. The CDR3 nucleotides are TGTGCCAGCTCACCACCGAACGGGGCAACTAATGAAAAACTGTTTTTT. It translates to CASSPPNGATNEKLFF. The full variable domain, in which reference TRBV18 and TRBJ1-4 provide the parts outside the CDR3, is NAGVMQNPRHLVRRRGQEARLRCSPMKGHSHVYWYRQLPEEGLKFMVYLQKENIIDESGMPKERFSAEFPKEGPSILRIQQVVRGDSAAYFCASSPPNGATNEKLFFGSGTQLSVL.

The rearrangement links TRBV5-1 to TRBJ1-1; 7 nucleotides match TRBD1. Germline CDR1 and CDR2: SGHRS and YFSETQ. The CDR3 is 15 amino acids. The V gene end was trimmed by 0 bases and the J gene end by 1 base; junction bases not matched to a gene: 3. The CDR3, as DNA: TGCGCCAGCAGCTTGGGACAGGGTGCGAACACTGAAGCTTTCTTT. The encoded protein is CASSLGQGANTEAFF.

The J gene is TRBJ2-1, the V gene TRBV28, with D possibly TRBD1 on 5 matching bases. Between the trimmed V and J ends, which lost 4 bases and 5 bases, there was a span of 18 bases. This CDR3 has 16 residues. Germline V lookup: CDR1 MDHEN, CDR2 SYDVKM. The CDR3 DNA follows: TGTGCCAGCAGTTCTTCAGGGTCTAACCCCAACAATGAGCAGTTCTTC. Amino acids: CASSSSGSNPNNEQFF.

This chain connects TRBV10-3 to TRBJ2-5; D remains unclear. Germline V lookup: CDR1 ENHRY, CDR2 SYGVKD. The CDR3 has 14 amino acids. V lost 0 bases and J 5 bases, leaving 10 bases between the germline ends. Here the CDR3 reads CAISESGRLETQYF. The DNA of the CDR3 is TGTGCCATCAGTGAGTCGGGCCGGCTGGAGACCCAGTACTTC.

J is TRBJ2-6 and V is TRBV6-1; a possible D gene is TRBD2 (6 bases). Per the germline V gene, CDR1 is MNHNS and CDR2 is SASEGT. CDR3 length equals 15 residues. Trimming stripped 7 bases from V and 3 bases from J, with 13 bases between. Written as DNA, the CDR3 is TGTGCCAGCACTCTCATGGGGGGTGGGGCCAACGTCCTGACTTTC. As protein: CASTLMGGGANVLTF.

The rearrangement uses TRBV6-6 and TRBJ1-4, with D perhaps TRBD1 (6 bases). The CDR3 covers 16 residues. The V end lost 7 bases, the J end lost 1 base, and 16 bases lay between the germline ends. The V gene's germline CDR1 is MNHNY and CDR2 SVGAGI (reference sequence). CDR3 residues: CASTRGGSGTNEKLFF. The CDR3 nucleotides read TGTGCCAGCACGAGGGGGGGTTCCGGAACTAATGAAAAACTGTTTTTT.

This chain connects TRBV6-4 to TRBJ1-6, with 11 bases aligning to TRBD1. CDR1 and CDR2 from the germline V gene are MRHNA and SNTAGT. The CDR3 is 17 residues long. Trimming at V came to 2 bases and at J to 7 bases, leaving 7 bases not matched to a gene. CDR3 DNA: TGTGCCAGCAGTGACCCGGACAGGGGGCAATTAAATTCACCCCTCCACTTT. It encodes CASSDPDRGQLNSPLHF.

This clone was observed once. The chain combines TRBV11-2 with TRBJ1-6; D unclear. This CDR3 has 14 residues. V lost 0 bases, J lost 8 bases, and 8 bases lay in between. CDR1 is SGHAT and CDR2 is FQNNGV in the germline V gene. CDR3 region: CASSLDQVYSPLHF. The CDR3 DNA reads TGTGCCAGCAGCTTAGATCAAGTTTATTCACCCCTCCACTTT.

The chain employs TRBV5-5 and TRBJ1-2, with D perhaps matching TRBD1 (6 bases). Trimming shortened V by 9 bases and J by 8 bases, and 20 bases separated the two germline ends. The CDR3 runs 13 residues. CDR1 and CDR2 (germline): SGHKS, YYEKEE (reference sequence). The CDR3 sequence: CATRRGAGEGYTF. CDR3 sequence (DNA): TGTGCCACGAGACGGGGGGCAGGAGAAGGCTACACCTTC.

This clone has just a few counts. The rearrangement uses TRBV6-5 and TRBJ1-4; tentative D call: TRBD1 (6 bases). The CDR3 spans 16 residues. The germline V gene encodes CDR1 MNHEY and CDR2 SVGAGI. V shed 0 bases and J shed 5 bases, with 13 bases lying between them. DNA of the CDR3: TGTGCCAGCAGTTACTCGGGGGGCCGGGGAAATGAAAAACTGTTTTTT. This sequence encodes CASSYSGGRGNEKLFF.

CDR3 sequence (DNA): TGCGCCAGCAGTTCCACAGGGGAAGTGGATTCACCCCTCCACTTT. Its translation: CASSSTGEVDSPLHF. J is TRBJ1-6 and V is TRBV5-1; TRBD1 matches at 7 bases. J lost 8 bases, V lost 5 bases, and 10 bases had no gene match. The germline V gene has CDR1 SGHRS and CDR2 YFSETQ. CDR3 length: 15 residues.

The chain combines TRBV5-8 with TRBJ2-7, with a weak D call TRBD1 (6 bases). This CDR3 spans 14 amino acids. CDR1 and CDR2 from the germline V gene are SGHTS and YDEGEE. The ends were cut back, 2 bases at V and 5 bases at J, with 14 bases in the middle. The CDR3 DNA reads as TGTGCCAGCAGCTTACTAGGGGGAGTCCACGAGCAGTACTTC. It is translated as CASSLLGGVHEQYF.

This sequence joins TRBV7-9 and TRBJ1-4; D might be TRBD1 (5 bases). CDR1 and CDR2 (germline): SEHNR, FQNEAQ (reference sequence). This CDR3 region has 15 residues. The germline V and J ends were trimmed by 5 bases and 5 bases, with 15 bases remaining between them. For the CDR3, the DNA is TGTGCCAGCAGCCCTTCGCGGGCAGGGAATGAAAAACTGTTTTTT. This translates into CASSPSRAGNEKLFF.

The J gene is TRBJ2-7, the V gene TRBV5-1, with 12 bases matching TRBD2. Germline V gene data show CDR1 as SGHRS and CDR2 as YFSETQ. The CDR3 totals 14 residues. J gave up 2 bases and V 5 bases, and 2 bases lay outside the gene matches. The CDR3 DNA reads TGCGCCAGCAGTCGGACTAGCGGGACCTACGAGCAGTACTTC. Protein sequence: CASSRTSGTYEQYF.

Only a few counts were recorded for this clone. This chain uses TRBV6-6 with TRBJ1-6; 7 bases line up with TRBD1. Germline values: CDR1 MNHNY, CDR2 SVGAGI (reference sequence). With 6 bases clipped from V and 10 bases from J, the junction kept 12 bases outside the gene matches. The CDR3 totals 15 residues. In DNA form, the CDR3 reads TGTGCCAGCAGCGCTAACAGGGGAGGGGGATCACCCCTCCACTTT. The encoded protein is CASSANRGGGSPLHF.

CDR3 in amino acids: CASSIQGGEQYF. In nucleotides, the CDR3 is TGTGCCAGTAGTATTCAGGGGGGCGAGCAGTACTTC. The chain carries TRBV19 and TRBJ2-7, with D tentatively TRBD1 (7 bases). Germline CDR1 is LNHDA and CDR2 is SQIVND (reference sequence). Between the trimmed V and J ends, which lost 3 bases and 6 bases, there was a span of 9 bases. The CDR3 is made up of 12 amino acids.

The chain carries TRBV6-2 or TRBV6-3 and TRBJ2-7, with 11 bases fitting TRBD2. CDR1 MNHEY and CDR2 SVGEGT come from the germline V gene. Trimming removed 5 bases from V and 3 bases from J; junction bases left unmatched: 3. The CDR3 has 14 amino acids. CDR3 coding DNA: TGTGCCAGCAGTCTAGCGGGAGGCTACTACGAGCAGTACTTC. Translated: CASSLAGGYYEQYF.

The chain uses TRBV5-1 and TRBJ1-1; maybe TRBD1 (6 bases). This CDR3 contains 15 residues. Trimming took off 5 bases at V and 4 bases at J, with 18 bases between the two ends. From germline, CDR1 is SGHRS and CDR2 YFSETQ. This CDR3 is CASRQIQGLTTEAFF. CDR3 nucleotide sequence: TGCGCCAGCAGACAGATACAGGGTTTGACCACTGAAGCTTTCTTT.

CDR3 region: CSASRTSGTGDEQYF. The CDR3 coding sequence is TGCAGTGCTAGTCGGACTAGCGGGACGGGCGACGAGCAGTACTTC. This chain links TRBV20-1 with TRBJ2-7, with 12 bases aligning to TRBD2. Per the germline V gene, CDR1 is DFQATT and CDR2 is SNEGSKA (reference sequence). V lost 3 bases, J lost 5 bases, and 8 bases stayed unmatched. The CDR3 loop spans 15 amino acids.

This clone was counted a few times. V is TRBV6-2 or TRBV6-3 and J is TRBJ1-6; D is unclear. V was clipped by 4 bases and J by 0 bases, with 7 bases between them. CDR1 is MNHEY, CDR2 SVGEGT, per germline. This CDR3 has 15 amino acids. This CDR3 reads CASSSGSSYNSPLHF. DNA of the CDR3: TGTGCCAGCAGTTCGGGGAGCTCCTATAATTCACCCCTCCACTTT.

The table lists this clone with a count of one. This chain uses TRBV10-3 with TRBJ2-7; either TRBD1 or TRBD2 may fit D (5 bases each). CDR1 is ENHRY and CDR2 is SYGVKD in the germline V gene. The V end was cut by 1 base, the J end by 11 bases, with 27 bases between. This CDR3 is built from 17 residues. The DNA for the CDR3 is TGTGCCATCAGTGAGTGGGGAGTTCTTAAGGGGACGGACAAGGAGTACTTC. This sequence encodes CAISEWGVLKGTDKEYF.

This clone was observed a handful of times. The rearrangement uses TRBV4-2 and TRBJ2-6; no clear D. V lost 1 base and J lost 0, with 7 bases in between. The CDR3 is 16 residues long. Germline V gene data show CDR1 as LGHNA and CDR2 as YNFKEQ. As DNA, the CDR3 is TGTGCCAGCAGCCAAGTTGGGGTCTCTGGGGCCAACGTCCTGACTTTC. It encodes CASSQVGVSGANVLTF.

The J gene is TRBJ1-2, the V gene TRBV13; D is perhaps TRBD1 (5 bases). CDR1 is PRHDT and CDR2 is FYEKMQ in the germline V gene (reference sequence). Trimming removed 6 bases from V and 5 bases from J, with 10 bases in between. The CDR3 loop spans 12 amino acids. This CDR3 reads CASSHGTYGYTF. CDR3 in DNA: TGTGCCAGCAGTCATGGGACGTATGGCTACACCTTC.